The 18 T cell receptor beta chains in this list originate from one sample, sequenced in a study of T-cell memory formation after mild COVID-19 (dated by TCRdb to the early 2020s). Library generation was performed with 5' RACE. Data came from an Illumina NovaSeq 6000. TCRdb applied fastp at Q25 and MiXCR to the public reads, then kept only in-frame beta chains. Identical CDR3 protein sequences are pooled into one entry, listed with their most common genes and DNA. The sample includes a few hundred thousand distinct CDR3 sequences, with 19% observed a single time. Under 25% of the sample comes from the top ten. Sequenced sample: PBMCs or a T cell subset sorted from them (not recorded which). The receptors derive from a man between 18 and 29 years old who had mild COVID-19 (a few samples of this study predate the infection). The sample titles of this study are shuffled in the database, so cell type and time point are left out; the donor was told from shared clones.

CDR3 nucleotide sequence: TGTGCCAGCAGTTACATCGGATACGCAACGGAGACCCAGTACTTC. Residues: CASSYIGYATETQYF. The chain joins TRBV6-2 or TRBV6-3 to TRBJ2-5; no clear D. The CDR3 is 15 residues long. Trimming left V 2 bases short and J 5 bases short, with 15 bases between. Per germline, CDR1 MNHEY and CDR2 SVGEGT.

The chain is built from TRBV28 and TRBJ2-5, with D possibly TRBD2 on 7 matching bases. The CDR3 runs to 15 residues. V lost 5 bases to trimming and J lost 5 bases, with 18 bases between them. Germline V gene lookup returns CDR1 MDHEN and CDR2 SYDVKM. The DNA for the CDR3 is TGTGCCAGCAGTCCCTCCCGGGGGGCAAGGGAGACCCAGTACTTC. Amino acid sequence: CASSPSRGARETQYF. The full variable domain, rest sourced from reference TRBV28 and TRBJ2-5, is DVKVTQSSRYLVKRTGEKVFLECVQDMDHENMFWYRQDPGLGLRLIYFSYDVKMKEKGDIPEGYSVSREKKERFSLILESASTNQTSMYLCASSPSRGARETQYFGPGTRLLVL.

This clonotype was counted between two and nine times. The gene calls are TRBV12-3 or TRBV12-4 and TRBJ2-5; possibly TRBD1 for D (6 bases). Trimming took off 7 bases at V and 3 bases at J, with 12 bases between the two ends. The CDR3 is made up of 13 amino acids. This CDR3 is CASTSRDKETQYF. The CDR3 nucleotides are TGTGCCAGCACCTCCCGGGACAAAGAGACCCAGTACTTC.

The chain links TRBV4-3 to TRBJ2-3; 9 bases line up with TRBD2. The CDR3 runs to 17 residues. J gave up 4 bases and V 0 bases, and 8 bases lay outside the gene matches. Germline CDR1 reads LGHNA; CDR2 reads YSLEER. The CDR3 spells CASSQDLQRGAPDTQYF. The CDR3 DNA follows: TGCGCCAGCAGCCAAGATCTTCAGCGGGGGGCCCCAGATACGCAGTATTTT.

In its sample, this clonotype was seen a few times. This sequence joins TRBV7-9 and TRBJ2-3; no reliable D call. The CDR3 covers 14 residues. Germline V CDR1 and CDR2: SEHNR, FQNEAQ (reference sequence). V lost 3 bases and J 0 bases, leaving 7 bases between the germline ends. In DNA form, the CDR3 reads TGTGCCAGCAGCTTCCGACTGAGCACAGATACGCAGTATTTT. Residues: CASSFRLSTDTQYF.

The chain has TRBV2 and TRBJ2-7; unclear D gene. The CDR3 has 12 amino acids. The germline CDR1 and CDR2 sequences are SNHLY and FYNNEI. Between the trimmed V and J ends, which lost 3 bases and 3 bases, there was a span of 6 bases. CDR3 region: CASSEGIYEQYF. DNA for the CDR3: TGTGCCAGCAGTGAGGGGATCTACGAGCAGTACTTC.

This clonotype was counted many times. The J gene is TRBJ2-3, the V gene TRBV11-2; 11 bases match TRBD1. The CDR3 runs 17 residues. V trimming: 1 base; J trimming: 2 bases; junction bases outside the gene matches: 5. Germline loops: CDR1 SGHAT, CDR2 FQNNGV. In DNA form, the CDR3 reads TGTGCCAGCAGCTTAGGGGGTGGACAGGGGGCCACAGATACGCAGTATTTT. This codes for CASSLGGGQGATDTQYF.

The chain employs TRBV5-1 and TRBJ2-7, with TRBD1 matching over 10 bases. The CDR3 extends over 16 amino acids. The V gene's germline CDR1 is SGHRS and CDR2 YFSETQ. Trimming removed 1 base from V and 1 base from J; junction bases left unmatched: 5. CDR3 sequence reads: CASSLSGTGASYEQYF. CDR3 DNA sequence: TGCGCCAGCAGCTTGTCCGGGACAGGGGCATCCTACGAGCAGTACTTC. Full variable domain (remainder filled in from reference TRBV5-1 and TRBJ2-7): KAGVTQTPRYLIKTRGQQVTLSCSPISGHRSVSWYQQTPGQGLQFLFEYFSETQRNKGNFPGRFSGRQFSNSRSEMNVSTLELGDSALYLCASSLSGTGASYEQYFGPGTRLTVT.

This clonotype was counted only a few times. CDR3 loop: CASSQARQGLNTEAFF. DNA of the CDR3: TGCGCCAGCAGCCAGGCTAGACAGGGATTGAACACTGAAGCTTTCTTT. The rearrangement uses TRBV4-1 and TRBJ1-1, with 7 bases identical to TRBD1. From germline, CDR1 is MGHRA and CDR2 YSYEKL. J lost 0 bases, V lost 3 bases, and 7 bases had no gene match. There are 16 residues in the CDR3.

This clonotype was recorded many times. The rearrangement links TRBV7-2 to TRBJ2-5, with 7 bases matching TRBD2. CDR3 length: 14 residues. From germline, CDR1 is SGHTA and CDR2 FQGNSA. J was trimmed by 1 base and V by 4 bases; bases with no gene match: 3. The CDR3 here is CASSSAGTQETQYF. DNA of the CDR3: TGTGCCAGCAGCTCAGCGGGGACCCAAGAGACCCAGTACTTC.

The genes are TRBV27 and TRBJ2-7; D gene unclear. Trimming pared 6 bases from V and 3 bases from J, leaving 9 bases between. The CDR3 has 12 residues. Germline lookup yields CDR1 MNHEY and CDR2 SMNVEV (reference sequence). This CDR3 is CASRDAYYEQYV. The CDR3 coding sequence is TGTGCCAGCAGAGACGCATACTACGAGCAGTACGTC.

This clonotype is a singleton in its sample. This chain connects TRBV27 to TRBJ1-1, with D hard to call. The CDR3 length is 14 residues. Germline CDR1 reads MNHEY; CDR2 reads SMNVEV (reference sequence). Trimming removed 2 bases at V and 2 bases at J, with 9 bases between. CDR3 in DNA: TGTGCCAGCAGTTTACACGGCGGAAACACTGAAGCTTTCTTT. Translating gives CASSLHGGNTEAFF.

This chain joins TRBV6-5 and TRBJ1-1; a weak D match, TRBD1 (6 bases). The germline V gene encodes CDR1 MNHEY and CDR2 SVGAGI. Deletions cut 8 bases from V and 1 base from J, with 11 bases between. This CDR3 has 13 residues. The CDR3 nucleotides read TGTGCCAGCGGGTTAGGGGGGAACACTGAAGCTTTCTTT. As protein: CASGLGGNTEAFF.

This clonotype has a handful of counts. One junction end disagrees with the germline gene, perhaps due to a read error. The chain combines TRBV11-2 with TRBJ1-1; D is undetermined. The CDR3 spans 8 residues. Germline lookup yields CDR1 SGHAT and CDR2 FQNNGV. DNA of the CDR3: TGTGCCAGCAGCTTGGACGGATTT. Translated, it gives CASSLDGF.

The chain is built from TRBV5-1 and TRBJ1-3; D call uncertain. The CDR3 has 14 amino acids. Germline V CDR1 and CDR2: SGHRS, YFSETQ. The V gene lost 1 base and the J gene lost 0 bases, with 5 bases spanning the gap. The CDR3 region is CASSLIGSGNTIYF. CDR3 DNA sequence: TGCGCCAGCAGCTTGATCGGCTCTGGAAACACCATATATTTT.

This clonotype has just a few counts. The V and J genes are TRBV3-1 and TRBJ2-1; perhaps TRBD2 as D (7 bases). The V gene lost 0 bases and the J gene lost 2 bases, with 17 bases spanning the gap. CDR1 and CDR2 from the germline V gene are LGHDT and YNNKEL (reference sequence). The CDR3 totals 18 residues. CDR3 amino acids: CASSQDGLAGATYNEQFF. The DNA of the CDR3 is TGTGCCAGCAGCCAAGATGGTCTCGCGGGGGCTACCTACAATGAGCAGTTCTTC.

This clonotype was seen a few times. The V gene is TRBV23-1, the J gene TRBJ2-7; tentatively, D is TRBD2 (7 bases). TRBV23-1 is noted as an ORF with a role that remains uncertain. The germline V and J ends were trimmed by 9 bases and 5 bases, with 14 bases remaining between them. CDR3 size: 12 residues. In DNA, the CDR3 is TGCGCCAGGCGGGGGCGCTTCCACGAGCAGTACGTC. This sequence encodes CARRGRFHEQYV.

This sequence joins TRBV4-1 and TRBJ1-1, with a weak D call TRBD1 (5 bases). Per germline, CDR1 MGHRA and CDR2 YSYEKL. CDR3 length equals 15 residues. Trimming took 2 bases from V and 6 from J, leaving 16 bases between them. DNA for the CDR3: TGCGCCAGCAGCCAAAGCCCCTACAGGAGCCCTGAAGCTTTCTTT. Amino acids: CASSQSPYRSPEAFF.